This entry lists 29 T cell receptor beta chains sequenced from one sample in a study of blood T cell repertoires in COVID-19. Libraries were prepared by immunoSEQ multiplex PCR; TCRdb keeps only in-frame clonotypes and omits some of them. The sample has about 88,000 clones, roughly 90% seen once. Sequenced material: peripheral blood. These receptors all come from a man between 60 and 75 years old with acute or convalescent COVID-19.

V usage is TRBV4-3 and J usage is TRBJ2-3; 12 bases fit TRBD2. Germline V gene sequence: CDR1 LGHNA, CDR2 YSLEER. CDR3 length: 17 amino acids. The V and J ends lost 3 bases and 5 bases, in that order; junction bases with no gene match: 9. The CDR3 region is CASSHGRLAGVVDTQYF. The CDR3 nucleotides read TGCGCCAGCAGCCATGGAAGACTAGCGGGAGTGGTAGATACGCAGTATTTT.

This rearrangement joins TRBV27 to TRBJ2-7; the match to TRBD2 covers 9 bases. This CDR3 has 14 residues. CDR1 MNHEY and CDR2 SMNVEV come from the germline V gene (reference sequence). V shed 5 bases and J 6 bases; nucleotides not matched to a gene: 8. CDR3 sequence: CASSDQRAGGEQYF. The CDR3, as DNA: TGTGCCAGCAGTGACCAGCGAGCGGGAGGCGAGCAGTACTTC.

The chain uses TRBV10-3 and TRBJ1-2, with D unclear. Trimming took 6 bases from V and 7 from J, leaving 9 bases between them. The CDR3 length is 11 residues. The germline CDR1 and CDR2 sequences are ENHRY and SYGVKD. CDR3 DNA sequence: TGTGCCATCAGCCCGGGAGTTGGCTACACCTTC. This codes for CAISPGVGYTF.

This sequence joins TRBV6-2 or TRBV6-3 and TRBJ2-7; no clear D gene. Germline loops: CDR1 MNHEY, CDR2 SVGEGT. V was trimmed by 1 base and J by 6 bases, leaving 16 bases between them. The CDR3 spans 15 residues. The CDR3 region is CASSYLGQVTGEQYF. In DNA form, the CDR3 reads TGTGCCAGCAGTTACTTAGGCCAGGTCACCGGCGAGCAGTACTTC.

The chain uses TRBV24-1 and TRBJ2-7; D ambiguous. The CDR3 length is 13 residues. V was cut by 3 bases and J by 4 bases, with 9 bases left in between. Germline V gene lookup returns CDR1 KGHDR and CDR2 SFDVKD. In nucleotides, the CDR3 is TGTGCCACCAGTGATCCAGAGAGGTACGAGCAGTACTTC. The encoded protein is CATSDPERYEQYF.

V and J are TRBV29-1 and TRBJ1-4; D ambiguous. CDR1 SQVTM and CDR2 ANQGSEA come from the germline V gene. Trimming pared 7 bases from V and 4 bases from J, leaving 10 bases between. The CDR3 spans 12 residues. CDR3 sequence reads: CSAGANNEKLFF. The CDR3 DNA is TGCAGCGCCGGAGCGAATAATGAAAAACTGTTTTTT.

The chain recombines TRBV5-6 with TRBJ1-5, with D unresolved. The CDR3 runs 14 residues. The V end was cut by 2 bases, the J end by 1 base, with 7 bases between. CDR1 and CDR2 (germline): SGHDT, YYEEEE. The CDR3 DNA reads TGTGCCAGCAGCTTCCGGGGAAGCAATCAGCCCCAGCATTTT. Protein sequence: CASSFRGSNQPQHF.

J is TRBJ2-2 and V is TRBV29-1, with a possible D match to TRBD1 (7 bases). This CDR3 comprises 15 residues. Trimming removed 4 bases at V and 3 bases at J, with 15 bases between. The V gene's germline CDR1 is SQVTM and CDR2 ANQGSEA. The CDR3 coding sequence is TGCAGCGTTGCGGTAGGCAGGGGGGACACCGGGGAGCTGTTTTTT. This gives the protein CSVAVGRGDTGELFF.

The CDR3 DNA reads TGTGCAAGTCGCTTAGGATCGGTTTGCGGGGGGAGCTCCTACGAGCAGTACTTC. This encodes CASRLGSVCGGSSYEQYF. This sequence joins TRBV12-2 and TRBJ2-7; the DNA was not compared with TRBD2, the D call given in the table. TRBV12-2 constitutes a pseudogene. The CDR3 runs to 18 residues.

The chain combines TRBV10-2 with TRBJ2-4; 10 bases map to TRBD2. Trimming cost V 7 bases and J 8 bases; bases outside gene matches: 11. The CDR3 is made up of 15 amino acids. Germline-derived CDR1 and CDR2 are WSHSY and SAAADI. CDR3 nucleotides: TGCGCCAGCAAACTAGCGGGGCCGAGTGGGTACATTCAGTACTTC. It codes for CASKLAGPSGYIQYF.

The gene calls are TRBV19 and TRBJ2-3; 9 bases match TRBD2. This CDR3 contains 13 residues. CDR1 is LNHDA and CDR2 is SQIVND in the germline V gene (reference sequence). The ends lost 5 bases at V and 6 bases at J; junction bases unmatched: 3. The CDR3 DNA reads TGTGCCAGTAGTCTAGCGGGAAGGGATACGCAGTATTTT. Amino acids: CASSLAGRDTQYF.

The CDR3 nucleotides read TGCGCCAGCAGCTTGTACGGCGGGAGCGAGTCAACAGATACGCAGTATTTT. This gives the protein CASSLYGGSESTDTQYF. The chain links TRBV5-1 to TRBJ2-3; 7 bases are shared with TRBD2. The V gene end was trimmed by 1 base and the J gene end by 3 bases; junction bases not matched to a gene: 11. The germline V gene has CDR1 SGHRS and CDR2 YFSETQ. The CDR3 is made up of 17 amino acids.

V and J are TRBV19 and TRBJ2-5, with TRBD2 as a possible D gene (6 bases). The CDR3 is 14 amino acids. Germline CDR1 and CDR2: LNHDA and SQIVND (reference sequence). V lost 5 bases and J lost 1, with 11 bases in between. CDR3 nucleotide sequence: TGTGCCAGTAGTCCACGGACTACCCAAGAGACCCAGTACTTC. Protein product: CASSPRTTQETQYF.

This chain joins TRBV13 and TRBJ1-4, with D maybe TRBD1 (6 bases). V lost 7 bases, J lost 10 bases, and 19 bases lay in between. The CDR3 loop spans 14 amino acids. Germline values: CDR1 PRHDT, CDR2 FYEKMQ (reference sequence). This chain's CDR3 is CASNLDRIGGKLFF. The DNA for the CDR3 is TGTGCCAGCAACCTCGACAGGATTGGCGGAAAACTGTTTTTT.

The chain employs TRBV11-3 and TRBJ2-7; 9 bases map to TRBD2. The germline CDR1 and CDR2 sequences are SGHNT and YENEEA. The CDR3 has 15 residues. Germline trimming cut 4 bases from V and 7 bases from J; bases unmatched to any gene: 11. CDR3 nucleotides: TGTGCCAGCAGCTCATATAGCGGGAGTTCGGGGGAGCAGTACTTC. Its protein is CASSSYSGSSGEQYF.

The chain uses TRBV28 and TRBJ1-2; possible D gene TRBD1, 6 bases. V was shortened by 7 bases and J by 0 bases, with 12 bases between the two germline ends. The V gene's germline CDR1 is MDHEN and CDR2 SYDVKM. This CDR3 region has 14 residues. The CDR3 sequence is CASTWGRANYGYTF. The CDR3 coding sequence is TGTGCCAGCACCTGGGGGCGAGCTAACTATGGCTACACCTTC.

The chain carries TRBV30 and TRBJ1-6, with D unresolved. With 0 bases removed from V and 9 bases from J, the gap between germline ends came to 12 bases. CDR3 size: 14 residues. Germline loops: CDR1 GTSNPN, CDR2 SVGIG (reference sequence). The CDR3 spells CAWSVTGDGSPLHF. The CDR3 DNA follows: TGTGCCTGGAGTGTAACCGGGGATGGTTCACCCCTCCACTTT.

This chain uses TRBV6-6 with TRBJ2-2; D perhaps matches TRBD2 (6 bases). Trimming cost V 8 bases and J 1 base, with 14 bases left between them. Germline V gene data show CDR1 as MNHNY and CDR2 as SVGAGI (reference sequence). This CDR3 contains 15 residues. The CDR3 DNA reads as TGTGCCAGCGTTGTTGGAGGGCGGAACACCGGGGAGCTGTTTTTT. Translated, it gives CASVVGGRNTGELFF.

The chain combines TRBV28 with TRBJ1-4, with 7 bases aligning to TRBD1. With V trimmed by 3 bases and J by 5 bases, 6 bases remained unmatched. CDR3 length: 15 residues. Germline CDR1 and CDR2: MDHEN and SYDVKM. CDR3 bases: TGTGCCAGCAGTTTCCCCCTGACAGGGAATGAAAAACTGTTTTTT. Translating gives CASSFPLTGNEKLFF.

The chain employs TRBV6-1 and TRBJ2-3; 7 nucleotides match TRBD2. This CDR3 contains 15 residues. Germline V gene lookup returns CDR1 MNHNS and CDR2 SASEGT. Trimming took 3 bases from V and 3 from J; bases not matched to a gene: 6. DNA for the CDR3: TGTGCCAGCAGTGAGTCCGGGGAGGGGACAGATACGCAGTATTTT. It specifies CASSESGEGTDTQYF.

The chain couples TRBV10-3 to TRBJ1-4, with TRBD1 matching over 9 bases. The CDR3 is made up of 17 amino acids. V trimming: 6 bases; J trimming: 6 bases; junction bases outside the gene matches: 14. Germline V gene data show CDR1 as ENHRY and CDR2 as SYGVKD. CDR3 DNA: TGTGCCATCAGCCCAGTCCCGGGACAGGGAGGGGATGAAAAACTGTTTTTT. Residues: CAISPVPGQGGDEKLFF.

This chain connects TRBV6-2 or TRBV6-3 to TRBJ2-7, with 9 bases fitting TRBD2. CDR1 is MNHEY and CDR2 is SVGEGT in the germline V gene. With V trimmed by 2 bases and J by 3 bases, 5 bases remained unmatched. This CDR3 has 15 residues. CDR3 DNA sequence: TGTGCCAGCAGTTACCTAGCGGGACTTCACTACGAGCAGTACTTC. It encodes CASSYLAGLHYEQYF.

The chain couples TRBV6-5 to TRBJ1-5; D unresolved. Trimming took 6 bases from V and 4 from J, leaving 10 bases between them. The CDR3 consists of 13 residues. CDR1 and CDR2 from the germline V gene are MNHEY and SVGAGI. In nucleotides, the CDR3 is TGTGCCAGCAGCTCACGGTTAAATCAGCCCCAGCATTTT. Its protein product is CASSSRLNQPQHF.

The chain has TRBV11-3 and TRBJ1-1; D is perhaps TRBD1 (5 bases). Trimming pared 5 bases from V and 0 bases from J, leaving 10 bases between. Germline values: CDR1 SGHNT, CDR2 YENEEA. The CDR3 consists of 14 residues. DNA of the CDR3: TGTGCCAGCAGCGATGGGGCGGTGAACACTGAAGCTTTCTTT. It codes for CASSDGAVNTEAFF.

This clone was found once. This CDR3 is also generated by other DNA sequences in the sample. The chain links TRBV3-1 (or the pseudogene TRBV3-2) to TRBJ2-1; D gene ambiguous. This CDR3 region has 14 residues. Germline V gene sequence: CDR1 LGHDT, CDR2 YNNKEL (reference sequence). V was shortened by 0 bases and J by 0 bases, with 3 bases between the two germline ends. The CDR3 region has the DNA TGTGCCAGCAGCCAAGATAGCTCCTACAATGAGCAGTTCTTC. Residues: CASSQDSSYNEQFF.

The DNA for the CDR3 is TGCAGTGCTAGTGAAACTAGCGGGAGGGCCTCGGAGACCCAGTACTTC. Encoded protein: CSASETSGRASETQYF. The V call is TRBV20-1, the J call TRBJ2-5, with 13 bases matching TRBD2. The CDR3 covers 16 residues. Germline V gene sequence: CDR1 DFQATT, CDR2 SNEGSKA (reference sequence). J was trimmed by 5 bases and V by 3 bases; bases with no gene match: 9.

The V call is TRBV9, the J call TRBJ2-3; 12 bases line up with TRBD1. The CDR3 runs 18 residues. The germline gives CDR1 SGDLS, CDR2 YYNGEE. Unmatched junction bases numbered 10, after V lost 1 base and J lost 4 bases. CDR3 coding DNA: TGTGCCAGCAGCGTAACAATCGGGACAGGGGGCAGCGCAGATACGCAGTATTTT. Its translation: CASSVTIGTGGSADTQYF.

The V and J genes are TRBV5-1 and TRBJ2-1, with TRBD1 matching 9 bases. J was trimmed by 9 bases and V by 1 base; bases with no gene match: 5. CDR3 length: 14 residues. Per the germline V gene, CDR1 is SGHRS and CDR2 is YFSETQ. The CDR3 DNA follows: TGCGCCAGCAGCTTGTCACAGGGGGCCGGTGAGCAGTTCTTC. It codes for CASSLSQGAGEQFF.

The genes are TRBV28 and TRBJ2-2, with D maybe TRBD1 (5 bases). In germline, CDR1 is MDHEN, CDR2 SYDVKM. This CDR3 comprises 13 residues. Trimming took 10 bases from V and 4 from J, leaving 13 bases between them. For the CDR3, the DNA is TGTGCCACACACAGGTCCAGCACCGGGGAGCTGTTTTTT. Translated: CATHRSSTGELFF.